The entry that follows covers one T cell receptor beta chain sequence. What it binds is unknown. No infections or other immune events were documented during collection. The sample originates from a study of identifying expanded T cells in peripheral blood. The study's findings and limits: Over approximately two and four weeks, about 16 and 19 clones changed, versus approximately 1.2 between replicates.

Germline values: CDR1 MDHEN, CDR2 SYDVKM. V shed 6 bases and J shed 5 bases, with 13 bases lying between them. The CDR3 loop spans 13 amino acids. Profiled with immunoSEQ multiplex PCR; TCRdb holds only in-frame clones, not every one. This sample carries around 100,000 clones, approximately 89% of them seen once, and the ten largest clones take about 5.5%. The material sequenced was blood. The chain employs TRBV28 and TRBJ2-5; possible D gene TRBD1, 6 bases. This sequence was found in a person aged 18 to 75 in good health. The CDR3 DNA sequence: TGTGCCAGCAGGGTACAGGGATGGGAGACCCAGTACTTC. The encoded protein is CASRVQGWETQYF.